A selection of T cell receptor beta chains follows, all from one sample in a study of T cell responses to AZD1222 COVID-19 vaccine. Sequencing was performed with immunoSEQ multiplex PCR; in TCRdb, only in-frame clones are kept and a portion is missing. Of around 120,000 clones in the sample, around nine tenths were seen once. The sequencing here drew on peripheral blood, taken on day 0 of AZD1222 vaccination. These receptors were obtained from an adult in good health. Both conserved end residues are trimmed from each CDR3.

cdr3_length	v_call	j_call	cdr3_aa
10	TRBV7-9	TRBJ2-7	ASSLGSYEQY
12	TRBV15	TRBJ1-2	ATSRDHRGPGYT
15	TRBV5-4	TRBJ1-3	ASSLDGGRGSGNTIY
11	TRBV29-1	TRBJ1-5	SVGENSNQPQH
11	TRBV29-1	TRBJ1-2	SVPVPAAYGYT
15	TRBV5-5	TRBJ1-2	ASSFRTGDPLRGGYT
9	TRBV3-1/TRBV3-2	TRBJ2-7	ASSGDYEQY
15	TRBV7-2	TRBJ2-1	ASSPGLAGGPGNEQF
16	TRBV21-1	TRBJ2-7	ASRNPQQRTSSFDEQY
15	TRBV7-9	TRBJ1-2	ASNRGLGIRDSYGYT
17	TRBV5-1	TRBJ2-7	ASSLGASGSFEGFYEQY
12	TRBV3-1/TRBV3-2	TRBJ2-7	ASSQDDRGYEQY
13	TRBV6-5	TRBJ1-4	ASRAQGATNEKLF
11	TRBV24-1	TRBJ2-7	ATSDSDKYEQY
14	TRBV28	TRBJ1-2	ASSSGQGPPFYGYT
14	TRBV6-1	TRBJ1-3	ASSASSSGARNTIY